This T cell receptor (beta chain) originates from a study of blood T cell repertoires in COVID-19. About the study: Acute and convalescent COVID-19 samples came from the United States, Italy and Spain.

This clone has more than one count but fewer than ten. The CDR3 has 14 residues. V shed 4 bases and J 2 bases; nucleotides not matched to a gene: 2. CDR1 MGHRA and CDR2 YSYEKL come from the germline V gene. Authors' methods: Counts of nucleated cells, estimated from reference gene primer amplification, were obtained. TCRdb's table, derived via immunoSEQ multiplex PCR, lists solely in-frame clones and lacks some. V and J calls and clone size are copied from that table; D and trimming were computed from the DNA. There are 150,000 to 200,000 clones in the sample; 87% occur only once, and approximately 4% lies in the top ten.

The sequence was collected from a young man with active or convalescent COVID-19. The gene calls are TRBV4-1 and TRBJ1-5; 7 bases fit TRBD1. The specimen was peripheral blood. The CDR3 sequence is CASSLGQGNQPQHF. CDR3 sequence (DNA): TGCGCCAGCAGCCTCGGACAGGGCAATCAGCCCCAGCATTTT.